Given below is one TCR beta chain in context. There is no known antigen for this receptor. Base qualities were left out, and no much larger clone turns up one base away. The donors belonged to the validation cohort of around 130 subjects, which was separate from the 666-subject first cohort. According to the germline V gene, CDR1 reads MDHEN and CDR2 reads SYDVKM. V is shortened by 1 base, J by 5 bases, and the region joining them spans 15 bases. The CDR3 goes from the cysteine to the phenylalanine over 16 residues. Here the CDR3 DNA is all that survives: 48 bases in frame from base 1. This record comes from a study of cytomegalovirus exposure and HLA in healthy donors (dated by TCRdb to about 2017). About the full investigation: According to a later analysis, the roughly 120 validation repertoires were produced on the same platform as the approximately 610 repertoires of the first cohort. To predict cytomegalovirus infection status, the study combined high-throughput TCR immunosequencing, statistical association of individual TCRs with disease status, and machine learning. The aim of the study was to test whether cataloging public T cell receptors could identify signatures of past pathogen exposure. In addition to the first cohort of approximately 670 subjects, a separate validation cohort of around 110 different subjects was used. Broader findings and caveats from the paper: Cytomegalovirus status was reported to be diagnosed by the classifier with high specificity and sensitivity in both the original and validation cohorts. Subsequent analysis determined that TCRs grouped into clusters in the first cohort also showed a tendency toward co-occurrence across the 120 or so validation repertoires, and roughly 95% of cluster scores exceeded 0. A later analysis lacked HLA typing for the validation cohort, so it scored co-occurrence in that cohort across all 110 or so repertoires. The study listed 164 TCR beta chains as associated with cytomegalovirus. Most TCR sequences were seen in very few donors, while some public TCRs were found in many individuals. According to the authors, the approach could potentially be generalized to other disease states and immunological phenotypes. In vitro tests confirmed that a few of the cytomegalovirus-associated TCR beta chains recognize cytomegalovirus antigens.

Libraries were made using the immunoSEQ multiplex PCR assay. The paper's data handling went like this. A statistical classification framework was built to diagnose cytomegalovirus status from the catalog of TCR beta chain sequences. TCRdb took this table from immuneACCESS and kept in-frame rearrangements with V and J called. Such tables lack part of the clones; where checked against another copy, unresolved V genes explain under half of the gap, and the rest is unexplained. V and J calls and clone size are copied from that table; D and trimming were computed from the DNA. Present in this sample are a few hundred thousand clones, 88% of which were seen just once. Clones ranked in the top ten supply around 0.9% of the sample.

The chain links TRBV28 with TRBJ1-5; no D segment can be confidently identified. Input material: PBMCs. This receptor was taken from a young woman in good health and CMV-seronegative. The DNA is TGTGCCAGCAGTTTATTCATCGGAGAGATCGATCAGCCCCAGCATTTT. Translated, it reads CASSLFIGEIDQPQHF.